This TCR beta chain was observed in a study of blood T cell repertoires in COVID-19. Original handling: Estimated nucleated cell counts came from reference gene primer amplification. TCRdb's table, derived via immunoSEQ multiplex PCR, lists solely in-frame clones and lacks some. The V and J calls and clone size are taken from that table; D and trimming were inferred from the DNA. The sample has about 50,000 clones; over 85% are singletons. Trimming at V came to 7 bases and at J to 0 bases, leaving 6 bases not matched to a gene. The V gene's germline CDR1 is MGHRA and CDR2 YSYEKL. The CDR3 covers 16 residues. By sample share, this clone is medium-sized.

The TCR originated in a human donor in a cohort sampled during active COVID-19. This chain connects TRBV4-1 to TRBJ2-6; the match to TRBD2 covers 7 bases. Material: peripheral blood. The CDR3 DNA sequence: TGCGCCAGCACCGAGGGAGGGGCCTCTGGGGCCAACGTCCTGACTTTC. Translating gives CASTEGGASGANVLTF.